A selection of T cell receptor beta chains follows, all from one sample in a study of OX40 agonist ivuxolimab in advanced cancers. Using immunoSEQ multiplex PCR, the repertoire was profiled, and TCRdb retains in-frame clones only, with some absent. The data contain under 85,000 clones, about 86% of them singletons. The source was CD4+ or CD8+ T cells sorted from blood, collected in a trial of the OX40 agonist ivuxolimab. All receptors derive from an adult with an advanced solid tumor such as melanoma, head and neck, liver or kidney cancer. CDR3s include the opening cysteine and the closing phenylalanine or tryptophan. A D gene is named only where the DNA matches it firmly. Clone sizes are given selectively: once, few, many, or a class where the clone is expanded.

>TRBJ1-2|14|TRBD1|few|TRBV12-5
TGTGCTAGTGGTTCAGGGACAGGGGCGGGTGGCTACACCTTC
CASGSGTGAGGYTF
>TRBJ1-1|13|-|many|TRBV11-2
TGTGCCAGCAGCTTAAGGACCCACACTGAAGCTTTCTTT
CASSLRTHTEAFF
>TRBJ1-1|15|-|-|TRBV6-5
TGTGCCAGCAGTTACTCTAGGGTAATGAACACTGAAGCTTTCTTT
CASSYSRVMNTEAFF
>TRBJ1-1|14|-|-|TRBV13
TGTGCCAGCAGCTTAATGACAGGGAACACTGAAGCTTTCTTT
CASSLMTGNTEAFF
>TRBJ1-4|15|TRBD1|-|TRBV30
TGTGCCTGGAGACGTGAGGGACAGGGGTTCTCAAAACTGTTTTTT
CAWRREGQGFSKLFF
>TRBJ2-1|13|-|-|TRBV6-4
TGTGCCAGCAGTGGGGGCTGGGCGGATGAGCAGTTCTTC
CASSGGWADEQFF
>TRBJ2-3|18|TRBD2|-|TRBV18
TGTGCCAGCTCACGCCCAATGGGGCTAGCGGGGGCGACAGATACGCAGTATTTT
CASSRPMGLAGATDTQYF
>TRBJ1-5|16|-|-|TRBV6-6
TGTGCCAGCAGTTACAATGAGGGGTTAGGCAATCAGCCCCAGCATTTT
CASSYNEGLGNQPQHF
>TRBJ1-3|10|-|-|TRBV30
TGTGCCTGGAACGGAAACACCATATATTTT
CAWNGNTIYF
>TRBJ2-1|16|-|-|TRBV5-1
TGCGCCAGCAGACCTGTGGGGAATAGCTCCTACAATGAGCAGTTCTTC
CASRPVGNSSYNEQFF
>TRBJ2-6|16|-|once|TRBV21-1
TGTGCCAGCAGCAAAGATGGGGGCTCTGGGGCCAACGTCCTGACTTTC
CASSKDGGSGANVLTF
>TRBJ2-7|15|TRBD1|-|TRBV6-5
TGTGCCAGCAGTTTAAAACCGGGACAGGCCTACGAGCAGTACTTC
CASSLKPGQAYEQYF
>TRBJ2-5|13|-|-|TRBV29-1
TGCAGCGGAGACCTCCAGGGGCAAGCGACCCAGTACTTC
CSGDLQGQATQYF
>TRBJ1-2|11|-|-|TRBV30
TGTGCCTGGAGTCCCGGGGTCGGCTACACCTTC
CAWSPGVGYTF
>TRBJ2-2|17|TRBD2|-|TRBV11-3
TGTGCCAGCAGCTTAGCCCGGCTAGCGGGCCGCCAGGGGGAGCTGTTTTTT
CASSLARLAGRQGELFF
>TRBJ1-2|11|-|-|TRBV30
TGTGCCTGGAGTGCCCCTTCCAAGGCCACCTTC
CAWSAPSKATF
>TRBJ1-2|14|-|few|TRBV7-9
TGTGCCAGCAGCTACCTGGACGGGAACTATGGCTACACCTTC
CASSYLDGNYGYTF
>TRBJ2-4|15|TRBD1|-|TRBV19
TGTGCCAGTAGTATTAACAGGGGATCCAAAAACATTCAGTACTTC
CASSINRGSKNIQYF
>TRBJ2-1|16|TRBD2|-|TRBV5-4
TGTGCCAGCAGCTGGACGGGAGGGGGGTGGACGAATGAGCAGTTCTTC
CASSWTGGGWTNEQFF
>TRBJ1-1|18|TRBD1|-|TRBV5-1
TGCGCCAGCAGCTCGTCTAGGGACAGGGCCACTATGAACACTGAAGCTTTCTTT
CASSSSRDRATMNTEAFF
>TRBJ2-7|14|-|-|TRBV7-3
TGTGCCAGCAGCCGGGGCGGGGGCGCGGGGGAGCAGTACTTC
CASSRGGGAGEQYF
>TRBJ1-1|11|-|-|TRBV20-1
TGCAGTGCCGTGTCAAACACTGAAGCTTTCTTT
CSAVSNTEAFF
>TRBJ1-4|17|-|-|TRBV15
TGTGCCACCAGCAGATTGGGACCCGTTGCAACTAATGAAAAACTGTTTTTT
CATSRLGPVATNEKLFF
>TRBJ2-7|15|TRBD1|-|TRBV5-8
TGTGCCAGCAGCTTGGAGGGACAGGGAACGACTACCCAGTACTTC
CASSLEGQGTTTQYF
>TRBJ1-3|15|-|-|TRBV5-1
TGCGCCAGCAGCTTGGAAAGGGGAGCTGGAAACACCATATATTTT
CASSLERGAGNTIYF
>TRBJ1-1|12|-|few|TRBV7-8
TGTGCCACCTCAGGTAGGGGGGGTGAAGCTTTCTTT
CATSGRGGEAFF
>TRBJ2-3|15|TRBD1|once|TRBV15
TGTGCCACCAGCCGTAGACAGGGAAGCACAGATACGCAGTATTTT
CATSRRQGSTDTQYF
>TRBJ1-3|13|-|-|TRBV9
TGTGCCAGCAGCGTAGATGGGGGAGACACCATATATTTT
CASSVDGGDTIYF
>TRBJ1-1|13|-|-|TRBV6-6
TGTGCCAGCAGGCTCACAGGTTTAACTGAAGCTTTCTTT
CASRLTGLTEAFF
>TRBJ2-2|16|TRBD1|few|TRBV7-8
TGTGCCAGCAGCTTAGCCGCAGGGGGCAGGGCCGGGGAGCTGTTTTTT
CASSLAAGGRAGELFF
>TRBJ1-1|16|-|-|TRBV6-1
TGTGCCAGCAGTGATGGGGGGCTCATGGCGAACACTGAAGCTTTCTTT
CASSDGGLMANTEAFF
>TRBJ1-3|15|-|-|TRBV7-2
TGTGCCAGCAGCCCCCCAGGGCCTGCTGGAAACACCATATATTTT
CASSPPGPAGNTIYF
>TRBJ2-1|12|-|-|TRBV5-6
TGTGCCAGCAGCTTCGACTACAATGAGCAGTTCTTC
CASSFDYNEQFF
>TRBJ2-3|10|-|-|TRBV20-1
TGCAGTGCCAACACAGATACGCAGTATTTT
CSANTDTQYF
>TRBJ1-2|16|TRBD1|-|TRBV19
TGTGCCAGTAGTCTCACCCCGGGACAGGGTAACTATGGCTACACCTTC
CASSLTPGQGNYGYTF
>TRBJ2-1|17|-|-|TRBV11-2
TGTGCCAGCAGCTTAGTCGGGGGCAATAGCCCGTACAATGAGCAGTTCTTC
CASSLVGGNSPYNEQFF
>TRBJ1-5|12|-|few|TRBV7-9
TGTGCCAGCAGCTTTGATAATCAGCCCCAGCATTTT
CASSFDNQPQHF
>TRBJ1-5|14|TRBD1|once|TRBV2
TGTGCCAGCAGCAACGGACAGGGCAATCAGCCCCAGCATTTT
CASSNGQGNQPQHF
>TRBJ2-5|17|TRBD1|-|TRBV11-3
TGTGCCAGCAGCTTAGATGGGCTGGGACAGGGATCAGAGACCCAGTACTTC
CASSLDGLGQGSETQYF
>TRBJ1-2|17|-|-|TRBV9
TGTGCCAGCAGCCCACACCCCCAAGACAGGCGGAACTATGGCTACACCTTC
CASSPHPQDRRNYGYTF
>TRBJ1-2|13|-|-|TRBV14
TGTGCCAGCAGCCAAGGGCGTTCACATGGCTACACCTTC
CASSQGRSHGYTF
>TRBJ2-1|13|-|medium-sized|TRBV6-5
TGTGCCAGCGGTTCGGGTCACCGCAATGAGCAGTTCTTC
CASGSGHRNEQFF